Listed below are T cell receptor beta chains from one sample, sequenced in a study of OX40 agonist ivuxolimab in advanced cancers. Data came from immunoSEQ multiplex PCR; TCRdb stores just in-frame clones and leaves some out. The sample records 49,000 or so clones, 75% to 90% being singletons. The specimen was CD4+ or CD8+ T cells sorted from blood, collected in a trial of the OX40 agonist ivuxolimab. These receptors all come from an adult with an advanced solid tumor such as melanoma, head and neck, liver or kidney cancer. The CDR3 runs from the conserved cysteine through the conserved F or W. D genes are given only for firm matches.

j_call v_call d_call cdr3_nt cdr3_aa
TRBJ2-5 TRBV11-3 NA TGTGCCAGCTGTCCGGGGGGCGCGGGGCAAGAGACCCAGTACTTC CASCPGGAGQETQYF
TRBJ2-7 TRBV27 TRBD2 TGTGCCAGCAGTTTACAAACTAGCGGGAGGGCCTTTTACGAGCAGTACTTC CASSLQTSGRAFYEQYF
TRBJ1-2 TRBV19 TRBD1 TGTGCCGGTAGTCCCACCGGGACAGCCTTCTATGGCTACACCTTC CAGSPTGTAFYGYTF
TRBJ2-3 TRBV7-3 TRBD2 TGTGCCAGCAGCTTGTACGGACTAGCGGGAGTAACAGATACGCAGTATTTT CASSLYGLAGVTDTQYF
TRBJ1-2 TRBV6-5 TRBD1 TGTGCCAGCAGAAAACAGGGGCAGAGCTATGGCTACACCTTC CASRKQGQSYGYTF
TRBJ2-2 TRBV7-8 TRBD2 TGTGCCAGCAGCTTAAAGCGTCTCGTGGGACTAGCGGGGGTTAGTGACACCGGGGAGCTGTTTTTT CASSLKRLVGLAGVSDTGELFF
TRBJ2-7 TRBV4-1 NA TGCGCCAGCAGCCAAGGCGGTATCCCCTACGAGCAGTACTTC CASSQGGIPYEQYF
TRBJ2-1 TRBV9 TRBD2 TGTGCCAGCAGCCCACGACCCGGGACTAGCGGGAGCTCCTACAATGAGCAGTTCTTC CASSPRPGTSGSSYNEQFF
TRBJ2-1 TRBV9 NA TGTGCCAGCAGCGCCCGGTCGACTAGTCGTGAGCAGTTCTTC CASSARSTSREQFF
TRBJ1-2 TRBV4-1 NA TGCGCCAGCAGCCAAAGTTTAGGGGACGGCTACACCTTC CASSQSLGDGYTF
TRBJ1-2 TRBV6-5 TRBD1 TGTGCCAGCAGGGACGGTGGACAGGCATACACCTTC CASRDGGQAYTF
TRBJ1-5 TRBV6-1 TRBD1 TGTGCCAGCAGTGACGACAGGGGGCGTTGGCCCCAGCATTTT CASSDDRGRWPQHF